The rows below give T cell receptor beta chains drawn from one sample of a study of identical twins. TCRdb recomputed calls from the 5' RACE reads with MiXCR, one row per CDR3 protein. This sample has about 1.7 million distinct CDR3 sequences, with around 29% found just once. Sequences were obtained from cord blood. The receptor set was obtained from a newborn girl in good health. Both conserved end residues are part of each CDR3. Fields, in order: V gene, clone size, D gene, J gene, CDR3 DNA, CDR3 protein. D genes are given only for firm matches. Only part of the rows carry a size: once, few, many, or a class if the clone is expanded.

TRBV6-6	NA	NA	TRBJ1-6	TGTGCCAGCCTTCCCCGGGGAGGCTATAATTCACCCCTCCACTTT	CASLPRGGYNSPLHF
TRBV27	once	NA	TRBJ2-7	TGTGCCAGCAGTTACCTCCTAAACGAGCAGTACTTC	CASSYLLNEQYF
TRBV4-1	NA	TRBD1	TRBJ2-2	TGCGCCAGCAGCCCCCACCGGGACAGGGACACCGGGGAGCTGTTTTTT	CASSPHRDRDTGELFF
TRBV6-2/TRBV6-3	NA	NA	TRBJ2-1	TGTGCCAGCAGTTCTCACTCCTTCGCTGAGCAGTTCTTC	CASSSHSFAEQFF
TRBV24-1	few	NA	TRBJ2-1	TGTGCCACCAGTGACGCTTTTGGAGAGCAGTTCTTC	CATSDAFGEQFF
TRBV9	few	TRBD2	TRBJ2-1	TGTGCCAGCAGCGTAGCGGCTAGCGGGGGGGGAAATGAGCAGTTCTTC	CASSVAASGGGNEQFF
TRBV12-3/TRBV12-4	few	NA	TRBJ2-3	TGTGCCAGCGGAAACAGGGAGCCGCAGTATTTT	CASGNREPQYF
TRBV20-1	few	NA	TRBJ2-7	TGCAGTGCTAATCCGGGGCCCTACGAGCAGTACTTC	CSANPGPYEQYF
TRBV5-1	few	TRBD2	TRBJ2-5	TGCGCCAGCAGCTTGGCCCTGACGAGCGGGAGCCAAGAGACCCAGTACTTC	CASSLALTSGSQETQYF
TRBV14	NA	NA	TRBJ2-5	TGTGCCAGCAGCCAAGGTCTGCGGGACAGCCTTTACAATGAGCAGTACTTC	CASSQGLRDSLYNEQYF
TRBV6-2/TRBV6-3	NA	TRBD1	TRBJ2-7	TGTGCCAGCAGTCTTGACAGGGGCGGAGGATGGGATGAGCAGTACTTC	CASSLDRGGGWDEQYF
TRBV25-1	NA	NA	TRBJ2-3	TGTGCCAGCAGTGAACCCCCTTCCAGAGGCGGCACAGATACGCAGTATTTT	CASSEPPSRGGTDTQYF
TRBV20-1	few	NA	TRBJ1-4	TGCAGTGCTAGAGAGGTTAATTGGGGGCTGTCTAATGAAAAACTGTTTTTT	CSAREVNWGLSNEKLFF
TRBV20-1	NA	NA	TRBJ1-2	TGCAGTGCTGGCCTTATAACTAACTATGGCTACACCTTC	CSAGLITNYGYTF
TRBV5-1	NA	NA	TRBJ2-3	TGCGCCAGCAGCGGCGGGACTCACACAGATACGCAGTATTTT	CASSGGTHTDTQYF
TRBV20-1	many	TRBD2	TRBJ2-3	TGCAGTGCTATGACCGGGACTACGACCACAGATACGCAGTATTTT	CSAMTGTTTTDTQYF
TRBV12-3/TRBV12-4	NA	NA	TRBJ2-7	TGTGCCAGCAGTGTCCAGGGGGGAAAGTACAATGAGCAGTACTTC	CASSVQGGKYNEQYF
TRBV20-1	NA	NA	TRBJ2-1	TGCAGTGCTAGACCAACGGCGGGACAGATCTTTTTCAATGAGCAGTTCTTC	CSARPTAGQIFFNEQFF
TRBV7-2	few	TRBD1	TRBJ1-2	TGTTCCAGCAGCTTATTGGGACAGGGGGCTGGCTACACCTTC	CSSSLLGQGAGYTF
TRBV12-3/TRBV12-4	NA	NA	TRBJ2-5	TGTGCCAGCAGAAAACCTCAGGGGAATGAGCAGTACTTC	CASRKPQGNEQYF
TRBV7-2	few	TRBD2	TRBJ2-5	TGTGCCAGCAGCTTAGTCGGGACTAGCAACTCCCAAGAGACCCAGTACTTC	CASSLVGTSNSQETQYF
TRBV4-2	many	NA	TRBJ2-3	TGTGCCAGCAGCCCTAGAGCCGGTCCAGATACGCAGTATTTT	CASSPRAGPDTQYF
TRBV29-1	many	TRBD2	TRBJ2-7	TGCAGCGTTGTACTAGCGGGATTCTACGAGCAGTACTTC	CSVVLAGFYEQYF
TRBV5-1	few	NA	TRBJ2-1	TGCGCCAGCAGCCGGCCCTCGGCGAATGAGCAGTTCTTC	CASSRPSANEQFF
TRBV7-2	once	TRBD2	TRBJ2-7	TGTGCCAGCAGCTTAGTTGGCGGGGGGGCCTTCGATGAGCAGTACTTC	CASSLVGGGAFDEQYF
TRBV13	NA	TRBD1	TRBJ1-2	TGTGCCAGCAGCTTAGGTCTACAGGGGGACTATGGCTACACCTTC	CASSLGLQGDYGYTF
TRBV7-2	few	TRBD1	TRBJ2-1	TGTGCCAGCAGCTGGAGACAGGGCGGGTACAATGAGCAGTTCTTC	CASSWRQGGYNEQFF
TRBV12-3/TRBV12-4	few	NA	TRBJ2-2	TGTGCCAGCACCGGCATGGCCGTGGAGCTGTTTTTT	CASTGMAVELFF
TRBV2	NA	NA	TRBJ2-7	TGTGCCAGCAGTGATCAAGGAAGCTCCTACAATGAGCAGTACTTC	CASSDQGSSYNEQYF
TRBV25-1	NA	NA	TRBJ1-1	TGTGCCAGCAGTGAATATATCAGGGGACGAGCTTTCTTT	CASSEYIRGRAFF
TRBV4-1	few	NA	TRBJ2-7	TGCGCCAGCAGCCAAGGATCCGGGACCCGCTACGAGCAGTACTTC	CASSQGSGTRYEQYF
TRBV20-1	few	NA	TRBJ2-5	TGCAGTGCTAGAGAGGCGGGGGCCTCACAAGAGACCCAGTACTTC	CSAREAGASQETQYF